Sequencing of this T cell receptor (beta chain) was carried out in a study of T cell responses to AZD1222 COVID-19 vaccine. Overall study: Pooled in the analysis were second doses at about 4 or about 12 weeks. Study conclusions and caveats: All repertoire sampling was performed exclusively after the peak T cell response. Clonal diversity was possibly underestimated, and white British individuals and females predominated among donors. Regions 160-218 and 743-854 held dominance among vaccine-associated CD4 TCRs, which spanned spike.

The V and J ends lost 3 bases and 2 bases respectively, with 16 bases between them. This CDR3 comprises 15 residues. CDR1 and CDR2 from the germline V gene are DFQATT and SNEGSKA (reference sequence). A word on this clone: Antigen unknown.

Assay used: immunoSEQ multiplex PCR; TCRdb lists only in-frame clones, some missing. The sample records some 160,000 clones, approximately 89% being singletons. This rearrangement joins TRBV20-1 to TRBJ2-5; D gene ambiguous. This TCR was sampled from an adult in good health. The sample was peripheral blood, taken on day 0 of AZD1222 vaccination. The CDR3 DNA sequence: TGCAGTGCTAGTAGGGTCCTCGGGCAGCAAGAGACCCAGTACTTC. This translates into CSASRVLGQQETQYF.